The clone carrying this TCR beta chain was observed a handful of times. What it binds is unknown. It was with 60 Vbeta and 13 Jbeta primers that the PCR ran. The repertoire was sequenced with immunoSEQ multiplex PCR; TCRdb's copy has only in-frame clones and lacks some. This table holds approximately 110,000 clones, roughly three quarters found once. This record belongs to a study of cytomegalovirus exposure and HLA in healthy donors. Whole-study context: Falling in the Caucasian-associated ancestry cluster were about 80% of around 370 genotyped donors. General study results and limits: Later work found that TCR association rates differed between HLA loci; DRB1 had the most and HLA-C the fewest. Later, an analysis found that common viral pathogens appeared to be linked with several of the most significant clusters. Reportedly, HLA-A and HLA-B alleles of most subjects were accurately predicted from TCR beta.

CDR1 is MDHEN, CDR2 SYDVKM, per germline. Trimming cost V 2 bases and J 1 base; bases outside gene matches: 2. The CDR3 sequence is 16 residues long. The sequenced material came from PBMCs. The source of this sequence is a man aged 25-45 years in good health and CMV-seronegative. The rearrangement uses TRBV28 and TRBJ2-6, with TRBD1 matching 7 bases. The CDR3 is CASSLGQVSGANVLTF. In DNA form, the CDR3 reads TGTGCCAGCAGTTTAGGACAGGTTTCTGGGGCCAACGTCCTGACTTTC.